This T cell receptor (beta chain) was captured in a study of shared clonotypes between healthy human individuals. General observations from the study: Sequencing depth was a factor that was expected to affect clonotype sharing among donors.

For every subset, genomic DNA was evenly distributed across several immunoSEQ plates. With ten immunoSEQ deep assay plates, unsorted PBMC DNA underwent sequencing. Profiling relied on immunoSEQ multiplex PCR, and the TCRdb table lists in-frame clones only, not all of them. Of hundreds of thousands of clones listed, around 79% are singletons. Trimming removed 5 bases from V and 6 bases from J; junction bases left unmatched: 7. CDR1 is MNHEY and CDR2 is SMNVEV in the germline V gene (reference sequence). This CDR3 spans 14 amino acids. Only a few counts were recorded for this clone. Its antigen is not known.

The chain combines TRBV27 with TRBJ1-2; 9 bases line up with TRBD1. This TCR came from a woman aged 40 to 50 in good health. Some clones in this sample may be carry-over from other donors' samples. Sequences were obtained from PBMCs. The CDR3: CASSPGQGTHGYTF. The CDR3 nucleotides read TGTGCCAGCAGTCCGGGACAGGGAACACATGGCTACACCTTC.